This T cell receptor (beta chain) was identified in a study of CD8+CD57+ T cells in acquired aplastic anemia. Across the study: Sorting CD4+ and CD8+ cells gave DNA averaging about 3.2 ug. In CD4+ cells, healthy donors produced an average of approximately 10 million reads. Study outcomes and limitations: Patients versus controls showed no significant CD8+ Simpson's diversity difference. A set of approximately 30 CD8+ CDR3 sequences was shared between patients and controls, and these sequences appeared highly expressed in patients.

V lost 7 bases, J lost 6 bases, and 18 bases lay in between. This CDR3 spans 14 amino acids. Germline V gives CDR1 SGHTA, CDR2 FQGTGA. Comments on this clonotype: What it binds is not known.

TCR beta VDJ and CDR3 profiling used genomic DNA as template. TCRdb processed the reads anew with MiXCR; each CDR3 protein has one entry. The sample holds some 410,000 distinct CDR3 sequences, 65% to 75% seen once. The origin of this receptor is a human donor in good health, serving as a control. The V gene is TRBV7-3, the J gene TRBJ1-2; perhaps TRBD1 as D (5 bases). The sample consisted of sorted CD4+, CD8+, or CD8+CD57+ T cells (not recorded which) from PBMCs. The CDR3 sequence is CASKNTREGDGYTF. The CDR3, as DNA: TGTGCCAGCAAGAACACCAGGGAAGGAGATGGCTACACCTTC.